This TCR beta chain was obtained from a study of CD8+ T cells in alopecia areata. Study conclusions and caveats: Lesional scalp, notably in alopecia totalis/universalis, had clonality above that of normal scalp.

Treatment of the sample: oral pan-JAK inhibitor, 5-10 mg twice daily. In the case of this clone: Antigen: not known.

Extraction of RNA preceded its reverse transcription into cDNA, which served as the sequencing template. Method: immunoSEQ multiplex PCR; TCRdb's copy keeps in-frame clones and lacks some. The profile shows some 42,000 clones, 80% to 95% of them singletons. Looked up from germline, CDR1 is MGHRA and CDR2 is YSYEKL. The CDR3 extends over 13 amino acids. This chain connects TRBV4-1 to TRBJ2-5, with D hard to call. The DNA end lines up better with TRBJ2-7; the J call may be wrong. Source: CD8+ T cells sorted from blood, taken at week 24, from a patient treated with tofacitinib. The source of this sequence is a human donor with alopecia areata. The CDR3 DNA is TGCGCCAGCAGCCAAGACGTGAGAAACGAGCAGTACTTC. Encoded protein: CASSQDVRNEQYF.